The present T cell receptor beta chain was sequenced within a study of OX40 agonist ivuxolimab in advanced cancers. Overall study results and limits: By week 6 at 0.1 to 3.0 mg/kg, blood CD4+ and CD8+ T cells had expanded clonally.

The repertoire was sequenced with immunoSEQ multiplex PCR; TCRdb's copy has only in-frame clones and lacks some. The repertoire consists of 75,000 to 95,000 clones, with roughly nine tenths occurring once and the leading ten covering around 0.54%. CDR3 length equals 16 residues. V gave up 3 bases and J gave up 3 bases, with 14 bases separating them. CDR1 and CDR2 (germline): SNHLY, FYNNEI. As regards this clone: The antigen is undetermined.

Sequenced material: CD4+ or CD8+ T cells sorted from blood, taken in a trial of the OX40 agonist ivuxolimab. The chain links TRBV2 to TRBJ2-2, with D maybe TRBD2 (7 bases). The receptor was derived from an adult with an advanced solid tumor such as melanoma, head and neck, liver or kidney cancer. The CDR3 reads CASSEGGASDTGELFF. The CDR3, as DNA: TGTGCCAGCAGTGAGGGGGGGGCCTCCGACACCGGGGAGCTGTTTTTT.